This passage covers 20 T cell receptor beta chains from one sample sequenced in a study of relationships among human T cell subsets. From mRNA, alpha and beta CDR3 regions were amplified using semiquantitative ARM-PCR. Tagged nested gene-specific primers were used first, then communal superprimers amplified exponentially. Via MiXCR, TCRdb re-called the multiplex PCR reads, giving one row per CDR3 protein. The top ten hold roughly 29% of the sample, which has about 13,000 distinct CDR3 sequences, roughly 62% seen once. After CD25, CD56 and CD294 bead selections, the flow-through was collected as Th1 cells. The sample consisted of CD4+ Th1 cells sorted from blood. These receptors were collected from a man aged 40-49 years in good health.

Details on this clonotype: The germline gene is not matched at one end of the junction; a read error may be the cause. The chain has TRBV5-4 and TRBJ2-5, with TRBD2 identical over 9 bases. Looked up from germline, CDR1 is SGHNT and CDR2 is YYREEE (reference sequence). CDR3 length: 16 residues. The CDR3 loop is CASSLSAGGPQETQYF. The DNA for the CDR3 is TGCGCCAGCAGCTTGTCAGCGGGGGGTCCACAAGAGACCCAGTACTTC. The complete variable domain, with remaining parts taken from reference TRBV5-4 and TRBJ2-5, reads ETGVTQSPTHLIKTRGQQVTLRCSSQSGHNTVSWYQQALGQGPQFIFQYYREEENGRGNFPPRFSGLQFPNYSSELNVNALELDDSALYLCASSLSAGGPQETQYFGPGTRLLVL.

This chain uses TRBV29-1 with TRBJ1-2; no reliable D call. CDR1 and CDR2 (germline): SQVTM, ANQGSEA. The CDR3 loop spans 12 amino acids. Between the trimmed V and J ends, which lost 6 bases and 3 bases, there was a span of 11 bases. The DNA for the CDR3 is TGCAGCGTGGCTAAGGTTGACTATGGCTACACCTTC. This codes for CSVAKVDYGYTF. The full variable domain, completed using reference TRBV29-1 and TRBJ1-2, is SAVISQKPSRDICQRGTSLTIQCQVDSQVTMMFWYRQQPGQSLTLIATANQGSEATYESGFVIDKFPISRPNLTFSTLTVSNMSPEDSSIYLCSVAKVDYGYTFGSGTRLTVV.

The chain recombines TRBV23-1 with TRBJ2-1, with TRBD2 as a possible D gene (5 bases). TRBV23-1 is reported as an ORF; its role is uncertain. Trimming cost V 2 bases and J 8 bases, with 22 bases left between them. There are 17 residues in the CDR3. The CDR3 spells CASSQEMSREGFDEQFF. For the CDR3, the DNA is TGCGCCAGCAGTCAAGAAATGTCTCGGGAAGGGTTCGATGAGCAGTTCTTC.

As DNA, the CDR3 is TGTGCCAGTAGTATGAATCGGGGATCTGGGATTGCCTACGAGCAGTACTTC. Translation: CASSMNRGSGIAYEQYF. The chain couples TRBV19 to TRBJ2-7; D may be TRBD2 (5 bases). The CDR3 extends over 17 amino acids. Germline assignment: CDR1 LNHDA and CDR2 SQIVND (reference sequence). The V end was cut by 3 bases, the J end by 2 bases, with 20 bases between.

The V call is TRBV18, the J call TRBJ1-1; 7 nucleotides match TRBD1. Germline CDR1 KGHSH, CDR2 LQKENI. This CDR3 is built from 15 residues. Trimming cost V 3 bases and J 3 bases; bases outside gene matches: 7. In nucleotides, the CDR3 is TGTGCCAGCTCACCGCCAATGCAGGGGGACACTGAAGCTTTCTTT. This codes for CASSPPMQGDTEAFF.

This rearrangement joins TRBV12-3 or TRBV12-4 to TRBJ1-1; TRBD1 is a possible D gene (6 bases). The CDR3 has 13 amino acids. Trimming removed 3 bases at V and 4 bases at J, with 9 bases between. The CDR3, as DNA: TGTGCCAGCAGTTTGGGGGGCGGCACTGAAGCTTTCTTT. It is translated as CASSLGGGTEAFF.

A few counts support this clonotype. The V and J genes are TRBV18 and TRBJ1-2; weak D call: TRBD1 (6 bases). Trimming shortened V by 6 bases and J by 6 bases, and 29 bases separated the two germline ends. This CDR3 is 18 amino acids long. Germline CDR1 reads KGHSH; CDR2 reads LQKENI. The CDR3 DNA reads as TGTGCCAGCTCTCCATGGGAACAGGGAACAGGCGGAAAGGATGGCTACACCTTC. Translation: CASSPWEQGTGGKDGYTF.

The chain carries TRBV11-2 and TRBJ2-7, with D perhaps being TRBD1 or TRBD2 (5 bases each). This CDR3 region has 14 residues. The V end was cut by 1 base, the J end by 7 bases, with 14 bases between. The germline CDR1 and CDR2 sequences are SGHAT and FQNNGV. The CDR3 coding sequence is TGTGCCAGCAGCTTAGCGGGGCAGACACGGGAGCAGTACTTC. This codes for CASSLAGQTREQYF.

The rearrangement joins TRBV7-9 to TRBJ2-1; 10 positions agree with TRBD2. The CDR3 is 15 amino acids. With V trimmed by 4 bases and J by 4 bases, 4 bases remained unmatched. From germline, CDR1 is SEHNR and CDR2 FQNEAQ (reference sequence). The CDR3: CASSSLAGAYNEQFF. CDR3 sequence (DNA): TGTGCCAGCAGCTCGCTAGCGGGAGCTTACAATGAGCAGTTCTTC.

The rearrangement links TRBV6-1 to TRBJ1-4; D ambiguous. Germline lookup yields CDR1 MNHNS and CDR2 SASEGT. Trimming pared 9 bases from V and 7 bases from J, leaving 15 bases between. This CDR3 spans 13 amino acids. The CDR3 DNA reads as TGTGCCAGTCAAACTTCTGGGATTGAAAAACTGTTTTTT. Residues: CASQTSGIEKLFF.

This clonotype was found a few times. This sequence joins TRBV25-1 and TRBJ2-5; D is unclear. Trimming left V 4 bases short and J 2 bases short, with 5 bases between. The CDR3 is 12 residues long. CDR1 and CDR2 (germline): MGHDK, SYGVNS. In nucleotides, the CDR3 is TGTGCCAGCAGTGCTGGTCAAGAGACCCAGTACTTC. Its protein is CASSAGQETQYF. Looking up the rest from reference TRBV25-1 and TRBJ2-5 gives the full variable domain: EADIYQTPRYLVIGTGKKITLECSQTMGHDKMYWYQQDPGMELHLIHYSYGVNSTEKGDLSSESTVSRIRTEHFPLTLESARPSHTSQYLCASSAGQETQYFGPGTRLLVL.

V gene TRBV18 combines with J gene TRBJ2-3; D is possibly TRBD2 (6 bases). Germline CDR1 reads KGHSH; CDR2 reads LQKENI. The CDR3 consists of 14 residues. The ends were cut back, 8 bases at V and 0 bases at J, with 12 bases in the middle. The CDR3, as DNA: TGTGCCAGCAAGCGGGCTCCTAGCACAGATACGCAGTATTTT. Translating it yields CASKRAPSTDTQYF.

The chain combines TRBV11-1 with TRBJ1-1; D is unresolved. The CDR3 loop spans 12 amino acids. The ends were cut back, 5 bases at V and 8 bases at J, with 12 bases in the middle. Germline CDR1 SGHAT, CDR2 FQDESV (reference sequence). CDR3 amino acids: CASSVRPMEAFF. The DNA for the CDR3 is TGTGCCAGCAGCGTACGACCTATGGAAGCTTTCTTT.

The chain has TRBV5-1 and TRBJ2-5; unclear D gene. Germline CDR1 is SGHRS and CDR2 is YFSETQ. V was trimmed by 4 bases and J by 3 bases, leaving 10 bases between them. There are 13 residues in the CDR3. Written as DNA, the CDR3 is TGCGCCAGCAGCCGCCGGGCAGAAGAGACCCAGTACTTC. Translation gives CASSRRAEETQYF.

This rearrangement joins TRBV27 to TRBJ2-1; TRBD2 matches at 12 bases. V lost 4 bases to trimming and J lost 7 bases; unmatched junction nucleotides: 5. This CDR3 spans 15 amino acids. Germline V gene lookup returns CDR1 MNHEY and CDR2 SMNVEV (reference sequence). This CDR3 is CASSYGGLAGNEQFF. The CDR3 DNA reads TGTGCCAGCAGTTACGGTGGACTAGCGGGAAATGAGCAGTTCTTC.

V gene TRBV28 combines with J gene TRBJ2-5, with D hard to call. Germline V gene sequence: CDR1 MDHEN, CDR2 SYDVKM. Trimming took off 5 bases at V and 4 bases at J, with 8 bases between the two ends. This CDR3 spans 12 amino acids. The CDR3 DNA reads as TGTGCCAGCAGTGCGCCGGGAGAGACCCAGTACTTC. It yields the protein CASSAPGETQYF.

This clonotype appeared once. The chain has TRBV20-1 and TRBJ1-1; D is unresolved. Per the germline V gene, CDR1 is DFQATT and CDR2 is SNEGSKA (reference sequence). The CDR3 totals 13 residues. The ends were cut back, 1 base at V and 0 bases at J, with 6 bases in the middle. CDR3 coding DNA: TGCAGTGCTAGAGGGGATTTGAACACTGAAGCTTTCTTT. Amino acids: CSARGDLNTEAFF.

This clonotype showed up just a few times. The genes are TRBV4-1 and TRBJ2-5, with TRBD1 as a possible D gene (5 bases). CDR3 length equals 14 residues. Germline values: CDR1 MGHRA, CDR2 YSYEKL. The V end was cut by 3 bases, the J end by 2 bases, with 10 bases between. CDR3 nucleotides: TGCGCCAGCAGCCAGGGAAGGGGACAAGAGACCCAGTACTTC. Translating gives CASSQGRGQETQYF.

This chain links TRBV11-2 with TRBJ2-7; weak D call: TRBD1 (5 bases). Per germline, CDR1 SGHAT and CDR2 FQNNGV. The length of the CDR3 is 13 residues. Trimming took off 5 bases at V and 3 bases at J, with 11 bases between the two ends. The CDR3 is CASSATDNYEQYF. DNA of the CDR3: TGTGCCAGCAGCGCGACAGATAACTACGAGCAGTACTTC.

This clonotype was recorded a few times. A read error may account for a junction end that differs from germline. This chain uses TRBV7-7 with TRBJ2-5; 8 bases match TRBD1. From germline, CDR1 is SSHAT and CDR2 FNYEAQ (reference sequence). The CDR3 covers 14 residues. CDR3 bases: TGTGCTAGCAGCTCTGGGACAGGAAGAGAGACCCAGTACTTC. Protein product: CASSSGTGRETQYF.